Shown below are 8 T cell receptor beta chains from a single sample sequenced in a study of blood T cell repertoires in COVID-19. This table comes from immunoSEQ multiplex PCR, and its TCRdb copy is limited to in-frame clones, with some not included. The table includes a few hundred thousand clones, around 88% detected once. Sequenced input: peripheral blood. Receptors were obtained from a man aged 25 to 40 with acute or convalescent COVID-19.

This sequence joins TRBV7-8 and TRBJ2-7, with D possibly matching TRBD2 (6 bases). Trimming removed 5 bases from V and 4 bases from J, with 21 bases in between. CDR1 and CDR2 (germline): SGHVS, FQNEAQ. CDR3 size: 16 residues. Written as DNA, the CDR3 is TGTGCCAGCAGCCCGGATCATGGGAGGAAACGATACGAGCAGTACTTC. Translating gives CASSPDHGRKRYEQYF.

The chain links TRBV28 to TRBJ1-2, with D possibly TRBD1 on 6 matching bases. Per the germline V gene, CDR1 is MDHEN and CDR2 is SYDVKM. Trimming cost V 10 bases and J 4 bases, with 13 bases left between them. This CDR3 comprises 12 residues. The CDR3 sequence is CATHSGVYGYTF. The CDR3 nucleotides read TGTGCCACCCATTCAGGGGTCTATGGCTACACCTTC.

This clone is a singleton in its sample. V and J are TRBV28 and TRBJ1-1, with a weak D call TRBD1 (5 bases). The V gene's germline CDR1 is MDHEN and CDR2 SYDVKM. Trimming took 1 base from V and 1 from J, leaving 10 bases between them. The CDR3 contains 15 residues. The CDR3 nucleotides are TGTGCCAGCAGTTTATTTCGGGGGAGGAACACTGAAGCTTTCTTT. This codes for CASSLFRGRNTEAFF.

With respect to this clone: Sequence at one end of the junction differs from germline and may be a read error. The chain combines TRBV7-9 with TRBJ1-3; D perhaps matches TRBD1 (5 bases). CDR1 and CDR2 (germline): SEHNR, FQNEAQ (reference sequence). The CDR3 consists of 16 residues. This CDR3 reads CASSVAGRSSGNTIYF. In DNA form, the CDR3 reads TGTGCCAGCAGCGTAGCAGGGAGAAGCTCTGGAAACACCATATATTTT.

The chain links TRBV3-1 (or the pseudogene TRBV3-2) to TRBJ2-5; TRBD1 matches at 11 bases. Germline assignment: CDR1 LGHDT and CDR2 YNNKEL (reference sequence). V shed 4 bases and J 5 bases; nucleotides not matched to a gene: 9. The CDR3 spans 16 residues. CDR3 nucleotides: TGTGCCAGCAGCCCGCCGGACAGGGGGCTTGGGGAGACCCAGTACTTC. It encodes CASSPPDRGLGETQYF.

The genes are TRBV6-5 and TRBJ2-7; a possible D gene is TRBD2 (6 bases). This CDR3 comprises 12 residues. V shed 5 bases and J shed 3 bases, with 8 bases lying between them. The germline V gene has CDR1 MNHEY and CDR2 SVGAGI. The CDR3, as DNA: TGTGCCAGCAGTCACGGGGGCTACGAGCAGTACTTC. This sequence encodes CASSHGGYEQYF.

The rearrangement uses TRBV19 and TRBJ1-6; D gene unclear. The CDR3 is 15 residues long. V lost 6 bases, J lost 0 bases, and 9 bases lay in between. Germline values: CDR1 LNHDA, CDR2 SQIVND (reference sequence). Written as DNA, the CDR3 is TGTGCCAGTAGAGATCTTAGCTCCTATAATTCACCCCTCCACTTT. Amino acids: CASRDLSSYNSPLHF. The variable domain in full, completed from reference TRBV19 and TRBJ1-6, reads DGGITQSPKYLFRKEGQNVTLSCEQNLNHDAMYWYRQDPGQGLRLIYYSQIVNDFQKGDIAEGYSVSREKKESFPLTVTSAQKNPTAFYLCASRDLSSYNSPLHFGNGTRLTVT.

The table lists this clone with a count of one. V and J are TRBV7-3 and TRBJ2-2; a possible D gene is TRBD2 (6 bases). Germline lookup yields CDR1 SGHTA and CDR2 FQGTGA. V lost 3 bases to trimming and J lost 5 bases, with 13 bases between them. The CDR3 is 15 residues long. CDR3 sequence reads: CASSLEGRRTGELFF. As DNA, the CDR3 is TGTGCCAGCAGCTTGGAGGGCCGAAGGACCGGGGAGCTGTTTTTT.